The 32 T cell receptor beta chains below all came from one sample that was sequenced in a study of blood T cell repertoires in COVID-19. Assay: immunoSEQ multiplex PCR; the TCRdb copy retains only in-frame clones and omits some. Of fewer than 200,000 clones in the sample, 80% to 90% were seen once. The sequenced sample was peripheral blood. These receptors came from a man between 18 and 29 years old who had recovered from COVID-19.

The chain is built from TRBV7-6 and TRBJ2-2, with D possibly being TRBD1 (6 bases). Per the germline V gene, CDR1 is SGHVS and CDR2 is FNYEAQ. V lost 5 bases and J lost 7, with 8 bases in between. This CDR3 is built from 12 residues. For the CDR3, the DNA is TGTGCCAGCAGCCGGACAGTCGGGGAGCTGTTTTTT. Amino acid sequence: CASSRTVGELFF.

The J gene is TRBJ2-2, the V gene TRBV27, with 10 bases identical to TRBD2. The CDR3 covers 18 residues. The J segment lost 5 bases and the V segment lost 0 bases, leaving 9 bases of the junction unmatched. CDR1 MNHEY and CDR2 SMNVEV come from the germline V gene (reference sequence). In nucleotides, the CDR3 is TGTGCCAGCAGTTTATCGCGTCTAGCGGGAGAGGGGACCGGGGAGCTGTTTTTT. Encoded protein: CASSLSRLAGEGTGELFF.

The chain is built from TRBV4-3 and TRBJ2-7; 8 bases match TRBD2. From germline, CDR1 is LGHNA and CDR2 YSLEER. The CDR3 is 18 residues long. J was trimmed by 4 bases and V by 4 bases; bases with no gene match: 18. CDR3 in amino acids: CASSPSRPGGRLGYEQYF. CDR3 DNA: TGCGCCAGCAGCCCCAGTAGGCCGGGAGGGCGTCTCGGGTACGAGCAGTACTTC.

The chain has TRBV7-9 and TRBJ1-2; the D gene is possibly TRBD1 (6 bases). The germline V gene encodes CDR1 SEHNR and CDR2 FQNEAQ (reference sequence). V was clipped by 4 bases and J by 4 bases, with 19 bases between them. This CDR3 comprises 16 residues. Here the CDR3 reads CASSSSWGGRGYGYTF. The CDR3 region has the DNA TGTGCCAGCAGCTCTTCCTGGGGGGGGCGTGGCTATGGCTACACCTTC.

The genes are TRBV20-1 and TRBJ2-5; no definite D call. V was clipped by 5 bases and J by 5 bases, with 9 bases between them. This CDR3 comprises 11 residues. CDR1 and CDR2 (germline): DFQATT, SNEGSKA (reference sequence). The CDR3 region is CSAPSVETQYF. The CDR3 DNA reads TGCAGTGCTCCATCGGTCGAGACCCAGTACTTC.

The CDR3 here is CASNRLAGLGGDEQYF. The CDR3 nucleotides are TGTGCCAGCAACCGACTAGCGGGACTCGGAGGGGACGAGCAGTACTTC. The V and J genes are TRBV2 and TRBJ2-7; 11 bases agree with TRBD2. In germline, CDR1 is SNHLY, CDR2 FYNNEI. Trimming took 7 bases from V and 5 from J; bases not matched to a gene: 13. The CDR3 is 16 residues long.

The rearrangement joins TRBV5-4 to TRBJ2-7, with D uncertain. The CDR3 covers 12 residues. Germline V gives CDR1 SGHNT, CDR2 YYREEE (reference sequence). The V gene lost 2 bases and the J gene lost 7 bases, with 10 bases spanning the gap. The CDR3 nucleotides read TGTGCCAGCAGCTTTGGAGACTTAGAGCAGTACTTC. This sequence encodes CASSFGDLEQYF.

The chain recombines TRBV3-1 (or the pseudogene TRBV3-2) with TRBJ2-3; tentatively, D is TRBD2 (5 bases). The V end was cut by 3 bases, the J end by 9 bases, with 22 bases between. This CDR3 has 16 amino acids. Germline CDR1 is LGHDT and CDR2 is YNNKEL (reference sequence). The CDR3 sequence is CASSHFTRTATSTQYF. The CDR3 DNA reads TGTGCCAGCAGCCACTTCACTAGAACCGCAACTTCCACGCAGTATTTT.

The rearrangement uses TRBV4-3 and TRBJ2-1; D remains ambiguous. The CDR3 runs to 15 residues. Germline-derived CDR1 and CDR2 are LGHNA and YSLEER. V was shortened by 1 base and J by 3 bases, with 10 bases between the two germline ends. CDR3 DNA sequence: TGCGCCAGCAGCCAAGGCTTCCTAGACTACAATGAGCAGTTCTTC. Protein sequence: CASSQGFLDYNEQFF.

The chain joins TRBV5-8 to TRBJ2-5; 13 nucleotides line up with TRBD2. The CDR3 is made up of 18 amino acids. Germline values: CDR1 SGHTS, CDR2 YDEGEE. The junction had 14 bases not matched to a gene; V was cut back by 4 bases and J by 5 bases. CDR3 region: CASSPGTSGNPLRETQYF. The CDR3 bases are TGTGCCAGCAGCCCCGGGACTAGCGGGAACCCCTTGAGGGAGACCCAGTACTTC. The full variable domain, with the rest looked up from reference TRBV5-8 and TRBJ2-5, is EAGVTQSPTHLIKTRGQQATLRCSPISGHTSVYWYQQALGLGLQFLLWYDEGEERNRGNFPPRFSGRQFPNYSSELNVNALELEDSALYLCASSPGTSGNPLRETQYFGPGTRLLVL.

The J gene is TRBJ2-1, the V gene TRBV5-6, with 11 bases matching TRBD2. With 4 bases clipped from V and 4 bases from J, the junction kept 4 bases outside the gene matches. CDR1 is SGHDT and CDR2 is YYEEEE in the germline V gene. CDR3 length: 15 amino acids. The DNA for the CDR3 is TGTGCCAGCAGCCCAACTAGCGGGGGATACAATGAGCAGTTCTTC. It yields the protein CASSPTSGGYNEQFF.

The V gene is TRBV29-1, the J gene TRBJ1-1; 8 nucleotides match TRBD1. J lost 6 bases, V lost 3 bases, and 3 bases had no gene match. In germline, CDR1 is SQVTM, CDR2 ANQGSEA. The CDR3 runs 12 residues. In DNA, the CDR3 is TGCAGCGTTGAGAACAGGGGGTCTGAAGCTTTCTTT. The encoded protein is CSVENRGSEAFF.

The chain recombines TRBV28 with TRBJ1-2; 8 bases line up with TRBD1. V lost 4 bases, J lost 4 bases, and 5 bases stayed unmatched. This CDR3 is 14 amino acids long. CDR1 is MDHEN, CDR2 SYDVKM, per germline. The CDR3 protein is CASSSPGGRYGYTF. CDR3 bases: TGTGCCAGCAGTTCTCCAGGGGGCCGCTATGGCTACACCTTC.

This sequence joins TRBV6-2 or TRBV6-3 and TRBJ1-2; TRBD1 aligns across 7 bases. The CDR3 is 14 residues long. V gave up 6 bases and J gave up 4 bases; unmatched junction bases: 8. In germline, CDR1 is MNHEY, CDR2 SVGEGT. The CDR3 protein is CASSPGGRVYGYTF. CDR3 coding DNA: TGTGCCAGCAGCCCAGGGGGGAGGGTCTATGGCTACACCTTC.

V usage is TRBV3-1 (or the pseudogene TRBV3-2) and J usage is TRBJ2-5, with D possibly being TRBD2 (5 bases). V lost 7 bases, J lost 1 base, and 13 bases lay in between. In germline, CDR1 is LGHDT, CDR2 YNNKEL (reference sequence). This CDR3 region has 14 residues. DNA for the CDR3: TGTGCCAGCACCGCCGGGGTCGGCCAAGAGACCCAGTACTTC. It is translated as CASTAGVGQETQYF.

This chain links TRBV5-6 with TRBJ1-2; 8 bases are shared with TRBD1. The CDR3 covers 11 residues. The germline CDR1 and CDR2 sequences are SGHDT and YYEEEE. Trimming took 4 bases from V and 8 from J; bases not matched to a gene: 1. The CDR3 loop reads CASSDRGGYTF. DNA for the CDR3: TGTGCCAGCAGCGACAGGGGAGGCTACACCTTC.

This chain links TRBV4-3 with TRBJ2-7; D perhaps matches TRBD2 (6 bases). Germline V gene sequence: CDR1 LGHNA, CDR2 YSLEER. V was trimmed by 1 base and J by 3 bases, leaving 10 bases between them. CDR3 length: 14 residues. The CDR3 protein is CASSQGRGIYEQYF. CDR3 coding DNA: TGCGCCAGCAGCCAAGGGCGGGGCATCTACGAGCAGTACTTC.

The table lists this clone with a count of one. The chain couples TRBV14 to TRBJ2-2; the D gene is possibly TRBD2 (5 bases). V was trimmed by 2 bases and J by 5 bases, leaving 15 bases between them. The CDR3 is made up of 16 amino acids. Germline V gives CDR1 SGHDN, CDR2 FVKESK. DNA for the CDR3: TGTGCCAGCAGCCAACAACCCGGGGATCGGACCGGGGAGCTGTTTTTT. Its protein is CASSQQPGDRTGELFF.

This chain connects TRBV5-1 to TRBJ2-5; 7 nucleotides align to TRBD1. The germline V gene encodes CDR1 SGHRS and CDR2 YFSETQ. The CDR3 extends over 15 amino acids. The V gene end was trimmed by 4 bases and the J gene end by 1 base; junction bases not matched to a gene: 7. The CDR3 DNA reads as TGCGCCAGCAGCCCAACAGGGGCTTCCCAAGAGACCCAGTACTTC. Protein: CASSPTGASQETQYF.

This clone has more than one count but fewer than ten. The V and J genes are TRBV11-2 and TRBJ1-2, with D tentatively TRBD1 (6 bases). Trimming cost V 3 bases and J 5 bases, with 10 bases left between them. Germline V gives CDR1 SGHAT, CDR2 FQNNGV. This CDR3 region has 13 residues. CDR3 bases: TGTGCCAGCAGCTTCGGACAGAGTTATGGCTACACCTTC. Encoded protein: CASSFGQSYGYTF.

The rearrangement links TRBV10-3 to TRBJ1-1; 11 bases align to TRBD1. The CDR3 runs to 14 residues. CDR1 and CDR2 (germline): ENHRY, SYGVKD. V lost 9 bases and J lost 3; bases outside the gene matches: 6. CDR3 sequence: CAIGQGARYTEAFF. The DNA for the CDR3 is TGTGCCATTGGACAGGGGGCGCGTTACACTGAAGCTTTCTTT.

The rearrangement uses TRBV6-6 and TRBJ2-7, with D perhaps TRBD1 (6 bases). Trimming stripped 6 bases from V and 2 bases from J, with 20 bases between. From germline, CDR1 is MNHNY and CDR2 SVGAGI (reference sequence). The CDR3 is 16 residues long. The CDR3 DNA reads TGTGCCAGCAGCTTTCCTGGGACACCAAGGGCCTACGAGCAGTACTTC. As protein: CASSFPGTPRAYEQYF.

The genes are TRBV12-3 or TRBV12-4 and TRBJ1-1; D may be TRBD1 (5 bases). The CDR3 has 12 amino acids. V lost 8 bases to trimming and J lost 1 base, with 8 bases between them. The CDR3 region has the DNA TGTGCCAGCCTTCAGGGGAACACTGAAGCTTTCTTT. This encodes CASLQGNTEAFF.

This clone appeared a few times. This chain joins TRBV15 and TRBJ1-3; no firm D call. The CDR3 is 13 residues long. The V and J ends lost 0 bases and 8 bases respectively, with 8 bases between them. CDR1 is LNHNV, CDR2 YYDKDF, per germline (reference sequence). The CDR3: CATSRDTADTIYF. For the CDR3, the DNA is TGTGCCACCAGCAGAGATACGGCGGACACCATATATTTT. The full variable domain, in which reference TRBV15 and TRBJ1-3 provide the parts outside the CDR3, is DAMVIQNPRYQVTQFGKPVTLSCSQTLNHNVMYWYQQKSSQAPKLLFHYYDKDFNNEADTPDNFQSRRPNTSFCFLDIRSPGLGDTAMYLCATSRDTADTIYFGEGSWLTVV.

This chain's CDR3 is CASSHPGTGGQPQHF. CDR3 sequence (DNA): TGTGCCAGCAGCCATCCCGGGACAGGGGGCCAGCCCCAGCATTTT. The rearrangement joins TRBV16 to TRBJ1-5; TRBD1 aligns across 12 bases. J gave up 7 bases and V 3 bases, and 4 bases lay outside the gene matches. The CDR3 spans 15 residues. Germline CDR1 KGHSY, CDR2 FQNENV.

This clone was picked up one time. In nucleotides, the CDR3 is TGCGCCAGCAGCCAAGATAGAAGAGGAGTAGGCTCCTACGAGCAGTACTTC. It codes for CASSQDRRGVGSYEQYF. This chain connects TRBV4-3 to TRBJ2-7; no reliable D call. Trimming removed 0 bases at V and 0 bases at J, with 15 bases between. CDR1 and CDR2 from the germline V gene are LGHNA and YSLEER. This CDR3 spans 17 amino acids.

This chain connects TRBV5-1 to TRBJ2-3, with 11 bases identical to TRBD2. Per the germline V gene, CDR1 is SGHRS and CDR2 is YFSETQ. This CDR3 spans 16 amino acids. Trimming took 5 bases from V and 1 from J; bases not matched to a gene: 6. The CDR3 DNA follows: TGCGCCAGCAGGGGACTAGCGGCGACGGGCACAGATACGCAGTATTTT. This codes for CASRGLAATGTDTQYF.

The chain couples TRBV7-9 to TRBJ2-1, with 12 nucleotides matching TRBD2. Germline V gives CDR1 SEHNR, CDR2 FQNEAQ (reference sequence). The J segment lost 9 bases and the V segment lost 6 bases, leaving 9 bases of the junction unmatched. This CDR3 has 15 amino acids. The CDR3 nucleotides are TGTGCCAGCAGGTGGCTAGCGGGAGGGCCAAGTGAGCAGTTCTTC. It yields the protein CASRWLAGGPSEQFF. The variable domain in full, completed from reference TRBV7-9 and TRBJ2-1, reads DTGVSQNPRHKITKRGQNVTFRCDPISEHNRLYWYRQTLGQGPEFLTYFQNEAQLEKSRLLSDRFSAERPKGSFSTLEIQRTEQGDSAMYLCASRWLAGGPSEQFFGPGTRLTVL.

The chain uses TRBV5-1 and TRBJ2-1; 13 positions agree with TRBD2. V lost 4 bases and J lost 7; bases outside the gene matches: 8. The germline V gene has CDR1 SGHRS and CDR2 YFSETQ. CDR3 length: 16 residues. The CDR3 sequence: CASSTRLAGGGNEQFF. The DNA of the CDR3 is TGCGCCAGCAGCACCCGACTAGCGGGAGGAGGAAATGAGCAGTTCTTC. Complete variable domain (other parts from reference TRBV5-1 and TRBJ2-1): KAGVTQTPRYLIKTRGQQVTLSCSPISGHRSVSWYQQTPGQGLQFLFEYFSETQRNKGNFPGRFSGRQFSNSRSEMNVSTLELGDSALYLCASSTRLAGGGNEQFFGPGTRLTVL.

The CDR3 is CASSLGTTYEQYF. The CDR3 DNA reads TGTGCCAGCAGCTTAGGGACAACCTACGAGCAGTACTTC. V gene TRBV5-4 combines with J gene TRBJ2-7; tentatively, D is TRBD1 (6 bases). CDR3 size: 13 residues. Germline CDR1 SGHNT, CDR2 YYREEE (reference sequence). The V gene lost 2 bases and the J gene lost 2 bases, with 8 bases spanning the gap.

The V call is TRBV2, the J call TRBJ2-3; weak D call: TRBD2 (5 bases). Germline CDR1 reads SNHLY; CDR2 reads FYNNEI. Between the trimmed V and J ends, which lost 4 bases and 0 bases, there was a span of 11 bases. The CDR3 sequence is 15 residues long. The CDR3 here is CASSGPPGSTDTQYF. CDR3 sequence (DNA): TGTGCCAGCAGTGGACCTCCGGGGAGCACAGATACGCAGTATTTT.

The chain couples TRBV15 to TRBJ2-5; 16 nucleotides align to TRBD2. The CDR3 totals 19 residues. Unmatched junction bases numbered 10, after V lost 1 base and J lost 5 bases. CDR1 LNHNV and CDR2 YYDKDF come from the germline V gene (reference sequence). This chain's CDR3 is CATSRGGTSGRAYGETQYF. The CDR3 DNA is TGTGCCACCAGCAGAGGCGGGACTAGCGGGAGGGCCTATGGGGAGACCCAGTACTTC.